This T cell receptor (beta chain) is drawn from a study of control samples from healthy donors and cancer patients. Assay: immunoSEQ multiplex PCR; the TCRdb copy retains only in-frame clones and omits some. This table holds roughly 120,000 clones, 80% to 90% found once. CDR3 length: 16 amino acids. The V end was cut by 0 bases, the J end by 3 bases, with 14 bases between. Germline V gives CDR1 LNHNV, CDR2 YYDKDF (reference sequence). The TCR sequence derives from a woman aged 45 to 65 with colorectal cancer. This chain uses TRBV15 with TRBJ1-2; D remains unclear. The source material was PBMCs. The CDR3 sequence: CATSREDYEDYYGYTF. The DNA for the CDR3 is TGTGCCACCAGCAGAGAAGATTATGAAGACTACTATGGCTACACCTTC.